This T cell receptor beta chain originates from a study of tumor-infiltrating lymphocytes in primary liver carcinoma. Extraction of RNA together with DNA used about 17-30 mg of unsorted bulk tissue. TCR beta cDNA was prepared out of roughly 520 ng total RNA by means of a constant-region primer. ARM-PCR was slightly modified, and three nested multiplex PCR rounds with it gave rise to the TCR beta libraries. In the first two PCR rounds, TRBV1-TRBV30 forward primers were paired with a C-beta reverse primer, and each round lasted roughly 10 cycles. TCRdb independently ran MiXCR on the multiplex PCR reads; one entry per CDR3 protein. This sample yields about 50,000 distinct CDR3 sequences, of which over 75% are seen a single time; around a quarter belongs to the top ten. This CDR3 is 15 amino acids long. The V gene's germline CDR1 is MRHNA and CDR2 SNTAGT. On this clonotype itself: One end of the junction varies from germline; a read error may be responsible.

The rearrangement uses TRBV6-4 and TRBJ2-3, with TRBD2 identical over 9 bases. The material sequenced was liver tumor tissue from sampling region 5. Indicated subset: tumor region T5, tumor centre. The source is a man aged 35-49 years with primary liver carcinoma and hepatitis B virus infection. CDR3 sequence reads: CASSESAGGTYTQYF. The CDR3 DNA follows: TGTGCCAGCAGTGAGTCAGCGGGAGGCACATATACGCAGTATTTT.